The next 13 T cell receptor beta chains were all read from a single sample in a study of identifying expanded T cells in peripheral blood. Repertoires were generated with immunoSEQ multiplex PCR, while TCRdb's copy carries only in-frame clones and drops some. This sample carries around 91,000 clones, about 91% of them seen once, and the ten largest clones take approximately 4%. The material sequenced was blood. These receptors came from a person aged 18 to 70 in good health.

This chain links TRBV28 with TRBJ2-3; 7 bases align to TRBD1. The germline V gene encodes CDR1 MDHEN and CDR2 SYDVKM. Trimming took 3 bases from V and 3 from J; bases not matched to a gene: 12. CDR3 length: 17 residues. DNA for the CDR3: TGTGCCAGCAGTTTCGCTGGAGACAGGGTATATACAGATACGCAGTATTTT. This sequence encodes CASSFAGDRVYTDTQYF. Looking up the rest from reference TRBV28 and TRBJ2-3 gives the full variable domain: DVKVTQSSRYLVKRTGEKVFLECVQDMDHENMFWYRQDPGLGLRLIYFSYDVKMKEKGDIPEGYSVSREKKERFSLILESASTNQTSMYLCASSFAGDRVYTDTQYFGPGTRLTVL.

The J gene is TRBJ2-3, the V gene TRBV9; the D gene is possibly TRBD1 (5 bases). The V gene lost 0 bases and the J gene lost 8 bases, with 16 bases spanning the gap. The CDR3 contains 15 residues. Germline loops: CDR1 SGDLS, CDR2 YYNGEE. The CDR3 DNA reads TGTGCCAGCAGCGTAGGGGAAGGGGTAGAGTTTACGCAGTATTTT. Residues: CASSVGEGVEFTQYF.

The rearrangement joins TRBV6-6 to TRBJ1-6; D may be TRBD1 (6 bases). This CDR3 comprises 16 residues. Looked up from germline, CDR1 is MNHNY and CDR2 is SVGAGI (reference sequence). V was trimmed by 7 bases and J by 8 bases, leaving 21 bases between them. CDR3 nucleotides: TGTGCCAGCAAGGATCGGGCAGGGGTTATTGATTCACCCCTCCACTTT. Its protein product is CASKDRAGVIDSPLHF.

The chain has TRBV5-4 and TRBJ2-7; D is unresolved. This CDR3 region has 13 residues. Germline-derived CDR1 and CDR2 are SGHNT and YYREEE (reference sequence). V lost 0 bases to trimming and J lost 5 bases, with 9 bases between them. The CDR3 loop is CASSLEQKDEQYF. As DNA, the CDR3 is TGTGCCAGCAGCTTGGAACAGAAAGACGAGCAGTACTTC.

The CDR3 reads CASSLTSGGQETQYF. CDR3 DNA: TGTGCCAGCAGTTTGACTAGCGGGGGGCAAGAGACCCAGTACTTC. J is TRBJ2-5 and V is TRBV6-1; 13 nucleotides match TRBD2. Germline lookup yields CDR1 MNHNS and CDR2 SASEGT. V was clipped by 5 bases and J by 2 bases; unmatched bases: 2. This CDR3 is 15 amino acids long.

This rearrangement joins TRBV27 to TRBJ2-4; tentatively, D is TRBD2 (6 bases). Per germline, CDR1 MNHEY and CDR2 SMNVEV (reference sequence). The CDR3 sequence is 15 residues long. Trimming took off 2 bases at V and 9 bases at J, with 17 bases between the two ends. CDR3 sequence: CASSLVGGPEGIQYF. In DNA, the CDR3 is TGTGCCAGCAGTTTAGTCGGGGGACCGGAGGGCATTCAGTACTTC.

This sequence joins TRBV28 and TRBJ2-7; no clear D. V shed 6 bases and J shed 3 bases, with 18 bases lying between them. The germline V gene has CDR1 MDHEN and CDR2 SYDVKM. CDR3 length: 15 residues. The CDR3 sequence is CASSLSEARDYEQYF. The DNA of the CDR3 is TGTGCCAGCAGCCTCAGTGAAGCAAGGGACTACGAGCAGTACTTC.

In this sample, this clone turned up a few times. The chain uses TRBV27 and TRBJ2-2; TRBD1 agrees at 7 bases. With 7 bases clipped from V and 2 bases from J, the junction kept 16 bases outside the gene matches. The germline V gene encodes CDR1 MNHEY and CDR2 SMNVEV (reference sequence). The CDR3 consists of 18 residues. The CDR3, as DNA: TGTGCCAGCACCAGTTGGGCCTACACAGGGGACAACACCGGGGAGCTGTTTTTT. Protein product: CASTSWAYTGDNTGELFF.

The genes are TRBV10-3 and TRBJ2-7; D is possibly TRBD2 (7 bases). The CDR3 covers 16 residues. From germline, CDR1 is ENHRY and CDR2 SYGVKD. Deletions cut 0 bases from V and 0 bases from J, with 12 bases between. The CDR3 DNA reads as TGTGCCATCAGTGAGTCGGGAGGGGGTAGCTCCTACGAGCAGTACTTC. This codes for CAISESGGGSSYEQYF.

This sequence joins TRBV28 and TRBJ1-4, with D perhaps matching TRBD1 (5 bases). This CDR3 spans 12 amino acids. V was cut by 6 bases and J by 7 bases, with 9 bases left in between. Germline V gene sequence: CDR1 MDHEN, CDR2 SYDVKM. The CDR3 is CASSYRFEKLFF. Written as DNA, the CDR3 is TGTGCCAGCAGCTACAGGTTTGAAAAACTGTTTTTT.

V usage is TRBV5-6 and J usage is TRBJ2-3; D might be TRBD2 (6 bases). Looked up from germline, CDR1 is SGHDT and CDR2 is YYEEEE. This CDR3 is 17 amino acids long. The CDR3 here is CSFSFGGRYWNTDTQYF. DNA of the CDR3: TGTTCGTTTAGTTTCGGAGGGAGATACTGGAACACAGATACGCAGTATTTT.

The chain joins TRBV6-5 to TRBJ2-6; perhaps TRBD1 as D (6 bases). Trimming cost V 6 bases and J 0 bases, with 9 bases left between them. CDR3 length equals 15 residues. Per germline, CDR1 MNHEY and CDR2 SVGAGI. DNA of the CDR3: TGTGCCAGCAGCCCAGGGGACTCTGGGGCCAACGTCCTGACTTTC. Translated: CASSPGDSGANVLTF.

The CDR3 DNA reads as TGTGCCAGCAGCCTATACTCCAGGGAAAGCACTGAAGCTTTCTTT. Protein sequence: CASSLYSRESTEAFF. V and J are TRBV6-1 and TRBJ1-1, with D perhaps TRBD1 (5 bases). Germline V gene lookup returns CDR1 MNHNS and CDR2 SASEGT. Trimming removed 6 bases at V and 4 bases at J, with 18 bases between. The CDR3 contains 15 residues.